Each of the 32 T cell receptor beta chains below was sequenced from the same sample in a study of T cell responses to AZD1222 COVID-19 vaccine. Using immunoSEQ multiplex PCR, the repertoire was profiled, and TCRdb retains in-frame clones only, with some absent. The table includes roughly 120,000 clones, approximately 85% detected once. The sequencing used peripheral blood, collected on day 0 of MenACWY control vaccination. All receptors derive from an adult in good health.

The V and J genes are TRBV6-5 and TRBJ1-5; D unclear. With 7 bases removed from V and 0 bases from J, the gap between germline ends came to 10 bases. The CDR3 has 14 amino acids. Germline V gene lookup returns CDR1 MNHEY and CDR2 SVGAGI. The CDR3 nucleotides read TGTGCCAGCATTGTGTGGGGTAGCAATCAGCCCCAGCATTTT. Translating gives CASIVWGSNQPQHF.

The chain carries TRBV19 and TRBJ2-1; D might be TRBD1 (5 bases). V shed 5 bases and J shed 8 bases, with 22 bases lying between them. CDR1 and CDR2 (germline): LNHDA, SQIVND (reference sequence). The CDR3 consists of 16 residues. In DNA form, the CDR3 reads TGTGCCAGTAGTGAACTGGGGCCCCAACTCGCCCATGAGCAGTTCTTC. Its translation: CASSELGPQLAHEQFF. Filled out from reference TRBV19 and TRBJ2-1, the complete variable domain reads DGGITQSPKYLFRKEGQNVTLSCEQNLNHDAMYWYRQDPGQGLRLIYYSQIVNDFQKGDIAEGYSVSREKKESFPLTVTSAQKNPTAFYLCASSELGPQLAHEQFFGPGTRLTVL.

The J gene is TRBJ1-4, the V gene TRBV5-1, with TRBD1 identical over 10 bases. V lost 4 bases to trimming and J lost 6 bases; unmatched junction nucleotides: 6. In germline, CDR1 is SGHRS, CDR2 YFSETQ. The CDR3 spans 15 residues. The CDR3 coding sequence is TGCGCCAGCAGCCGACAGGGGGCTTGGGATGAAAAACTGTTTTTT. This codes for CASSRQGAWDEKLFF.

CDR3 in amino acids: CASSRIDGYTF. CDR3 nucleotide sequence: TGTGCCAGCAGCCGAATTGATGGCTACACCTTC. V is TRBV5-6 and J is TRBJ1-2; D uncertain. The length of the CDR3 is 11 residues. Trimming pared 4 bases from V and 6 bases from J, leaving 7 bases between. Looked up from germline, CDR1 is SGHDT and CDR2 is YYEEEE.

This chain connects TRBV9 to TRBJ1-2; a weak D match, TRBD1 (6 bases). V was pared by 4 bases and J by 2 bases, with 12 bases between. From germline, CDR1 is SGDLS and CDR2 YYNGEE. The CDR3 consists of 14 residues. The CDR3 sequence: CASSPRDINYGYTF. For the CDR3, the DNA is TGTGCCAGCAGCCCAAGGGACATAAACTATGGCTACACCTTC.

A single count supports this clone. This chain connects TRBV5-5 to TRBJ2-7, with TRBD2 identical over 11 bases. Per germline, CDR1 SGHKS and CDR2 YYEKEE (reference sequence). The trim removed 0 bases at V and 6 bases at J, leaving 2 bases unmatched. This CDR3 is 14 amino acids long. The CDR3 sequence is CASSLVLAGGEQYF. The DNA of the CDR3 is TGTGCCAGCAGCTTGGTTCTAGCGGGAGGCGAGCAGTACTTC.

The genes are TRBV18 and TRBJ1-3; TRBD1 matches at 7 bases. Germline-derived CDR1 and CDR2 are KGHSH and LQKENI. The CDR3 contains 17 residues. With V trimmed by 1 base and J by 2 bases, 8 bases remained unmatched. The DNA of the CDR3 is TGTGCCAGCTCACCACAGACAGGGAACTACCCTGGAAACACCATATATTTT. Residues: CASSPQTGNYPGNTIYF.

The rearrangement joins TRBV5-1 to TRBJ2-1, with 8 bases that match TRBD2. Germline trimming cut 2 bases from V and 8 bases from J; bases unmatched to any gene: 9. CDR1 is SGHRS and CDR2 is YFSETQ in the germline V gene. The CDR3 has 15 amino acids. CDR3 residues: CASSFGAGAVDEQFF. The DNA for the CDR3 is TGCGCCAGCAGCTTCGGAGCGGGAGCTGTGGATGAGCAGTTCTTC.

This clone was seen a single time. J is TRBJ2-7 and V is TRBV6-2 or TRBV6-3; 9 nucleotides line up with TRBD1. Germline V gene sequence: CDR1 MNHEY, CDR2 SVGEGT. Unmatched junction bases numbered 9, after V lost 6 bases and J lost 3 bases. The CDR3 loop spans 15 amino acids. CDR3 sequence: CASSTKPGQGYEQYF. The CDR3 nucleotides are TGTGCCAGCAGCACAAAACCGGGACAGGGCTACGAGCAGTACTTC.

CDR3 sequence (DNA): TGTGCCAGCAGTCCGGTGGATACCCGGACAGGATCGTACGGCTACACCTTC. It yields the protein CASSPVDTRTGSYGYTF. The V and J genes are TRBV6-2 or TRBV6-3 and TRBJ1-2, with 7 positions matching TRBD1. Trimming at V came to 5 bases and at J to 8 bases, leaving 20 bases not matched to a gene. The germline CDR1 and CDR2 sequences are MNHEY and SVGEGT. This CDR3 comprises 17 residues.

The V and J genes are TRBV6-1 and TRBJ1-1, with D unresolved. This CDR3 comprises 15 residues. Germline CDR1 MNHNS, CDR2 SASEGT. V was cut by 1 base and J by 2 bases, with 11 bases left in between. This CDR3 reads CASSEVFGPNTEAFF. The CDR3 DNA follows: TGTGCCAGCAGTGAAGTTTTTGGCCCCAACACTGAAGCTTTCTTT.

CDR3 nucleotides: TGTGCCAGCAGTTCCGCCCGGTCCGGGGAGCTGTTTTTT. Residues: CASSSARSGELFF. This chain links TRBV11-3 with TRBJ2-2, with no clear D. Germline CDR1 reads SGHNT; CDR2 reads YENEEA. The CDR3 loop spans 13 amino acids. With 6 bases removed from V and 6 bases from J, the gap between germline ends came to 11 bases.

This clone appeared a few times. The rearrangement uses TRBV28 and TRBJ1-2; D is possibly TRBD1 (5 bases). The CDR3 is 13 residues long. Germline CDR1 MDHEN, CDR2 SYDVKM. Trimming cost V 6 bases and J 3 bases, with 11 bases left between them. The CDR3 DNA follows: TGTGCCAGCAGACAAGGGGAGTACTATGGCTACACCTTC. Translating gives CASRQGEYYGYTF.

The V gene is TRBV9, the J gene TRBJ1-3; the D gene is possibly TRBD1 (5 bases). The CDR3 length is 17 residues. Trimming removed 3 bases at V and 4 bases at J, with 20 bases between. The germline V gene has CDR1 SGDLS and CDR2 YYNGEE. The CDR3 region is CASSATPTGERGNTIYF. The CDR3 DNA sequence: TGTGCCAGCAGCGCCACCCCGACGGGGGAAAGGGGAAACACCATATATTTT.

This sequence joins TRBV29-1 and TRBJ1-2; D not certain. The CDR3 consists of 11 residues. With 6 bases removed from V and 7 bases from J, the gap between germline ends came to 12 bases. From germline, CDR1 is SQVTM and CDR2 ANQGSEA. CDR3 loop: CSVAPVGGYTF. CDR3 sequence (DNA): TGCAGCGTGGCCCCGGTCGGTGGCTACACCTTC.

The V gene is TRBV4-1, the J gene TRBJ1-6, with D possibly TRBD1 on 5 matching bases. Trimming shortened V by 0 bases and J by 12 bases, and 12 bases separated the two germline ends. Germline V lookup: CDR1 MGHRA, CDR2 YSYEKL. The CDR3 contains 14 residues. CDR3 sequence (DNA): TGCGCCAGCAGCCAAGAATGGGGACCGGGACCCCTCCACTTT. Translating it yields CASSQEWGPGPLHF.

This chain connects TRBV30 to TRBJ2-3, with no clear D. The CDR3 loop spans 12 amino acids. V was pared by 3 bases and J by 4 bases, with 8 bases between. The germline gives CDR1 GTSNPN, CDR2 SVGIG (reference sequence). CDR3 sequence reads: CAWSHTSDTQYF. CDR3 DNA sequence: TGTGCCTGGAGCCACACGTCAGATACGCAGTATTTT. The complete variable domain, with remaining parts taken from reference TRBV30 and TRBJ2-3, reads SQTIHQWPATLVQPVGSPLSLECTVEGTSNPNLYWYRQAAGRGLQLLFYSVGIGQISSEVPQNLSASRPQDRQFILSSKKLLLSDSGFYLCAWSHTSDTQYFGPGTRLTVL.

The V gene is TRBV18, the J gene TRBJ1-3; TRBD1 might be the D (5 bases). Between the trimmed V and J ends, which lost 4 bases and 0 bases, there was a span of 10 bases. The CDR3 runs to 15 residues. The V gene's germline CDR1 is KGHSH and CDR2 LQKENI. The CDR3 DNA reads as TGTGCCAGCTCACGGGACGGAATCTCTGGAAACACCATATATTTT. It translates to CASSRDGISGNTIYF.

The V call is TRBV27, the J call TRBJ1-2; D is unclear. Germline V lookup: CDR1 MNHEY, CDR2 SMNVEV (reference sequence). V dropped 3 bases and J dropped 4 bases, with 12 bases sitting between them. The CDR3 has 14 residues. The CDR3 DNA sequence: TGTGCCAGCAGTTTCCTCAGCCCAGGCTATGGCTACACCTTC. This codes for CASSFLSPGYGYTF.

The chain has TRBV27 and TRBJ1-1, with D perhaps TRBD1 (5 bases). Looked up from germline, CDR1 is MNHEY and CDR2 is SMNVEV (reference sequence). CDR3 length: 14 residues. V was clipped by 5 bases and J by 4 bases, with 14 bases between them. CDR3 protein: CASSLQAGGTEAFF. DNA for the CDR3: TGTGCCAGCAGTCTACAGGCTGGGGGCACTGAAGCTTTCTTT.

This rearrangement joins TRBV27 to TRBJ1-2, with 11 positions matching TRBD1. Germline lookup yields CDR1 MNHEY and CDR2 SMNVEV (reference sequence). Germline trimming cut 6 bases from V and 4 bases from J; bases unmatched to any gene: 4. The CDR3 consists of 14 residues. The CDR3 is CASRRTGGGYGYTF. The CDR3 nucleotides are TGTGCCAGCAGACGGACAGGGGGCGGCTATGGCTACACCTTC.

The chain combines TRBV28 with TRBJ1-2; D is unclear. CDR3 size: 14 residues. Germline-derived CDR1 and CDR2 are MDHEN and SYDVKM. V lost 4 bases to trimming and J lost 8 bases, with 17 bases between them. CDR3 sequence (DNA): TGTGCCAGCAGTTCCCCCTCAGCTCCGAAAGGCTACACCTTC. This translates into CASSSPSAPKGYTF.

The J gene is TRBJ2-3, the V gene TRBV27, with TRBD2 as a possible D gene (6 bases). The germline V gene encodes CDR1 MNHEY and CDR2 SMNVEV (reference sequence). The CDR3 is made up of 16 amino acids. With 5 bases removed from V and 4 bases from J, the gap between germline ends came to 19 bases. The CDR3 bases are TGTGCCAGCAGTAACACGCCGGGACTCCCATCAGATACGCAGTATTTT. It specifies CASSNTPGLPSDTQYF.

The V and J genes are TRBV19 and TRBJ2-1, with D maybe TRBD2 (6 bases). V lost 9 bases, J lost 2 bases, and 20 bases lay in between. The germline V gene encodes CDR1 LNHDA and CDR2 SQIVND (reference sequence). The length of the CDR3 is 16 residues. Here the CDR3 reads CASGTSALIPYNEQFF. In nucleotides, the CDR3 is TGTGCCAGCGGGACTTCCGCATTAATCCCCTACAATGAGCAGTTCTTC.

V gene TRBV11-2 combines with J gene TRBJ2-2; the D gene is possibly TRBD2 (5 bases). Trimming took off 3 bases at V and 6 bases at J, with 5 bases between the two ends. CDR1 is SGHAT and CDR2 is FQNNGV in the germline V gene. CDR3 length: 12 amino acids. In nucleotides, the CDR3 is TGTGCCAGCAGCTTCGGGGCCGGGGAGCTGTTTTTT. Translated: CASSFGAGELFF.

The chain is built from TRBV5-1 and TRBJ2-5; 8 bases fit TRBD2. Germline CDR1 SGHRS, CDR2 YFSETQ. Germline trimming cut 4 bases from V and 5 bases from J; bases unmatched to any gene: 16. CDR3 length: 17 amino acids. Here the CDR3 reads CASSVGRGGPRTETQYF. The CDR3 DNA reads as TGCGCCAGCAGCGTCGGTCGGGGGGGGCCTAGGACGGAGACCCAGTACTTC.

The chain combines TRBV12-3 or TRBV12-4 with TRBJ2-1; D is uncertain. The CDR3 extends over 10 amino acids. Trimming stripped 6 bases from V and 9 bases from J, with 6 bases between. The CDR3 protein is CASSLREQFF. DNA of the CDR3: TGTGCCAGCAGCTTACGTGAGCAGTTCTTC.

The chain couples TRBV2 to TRBJ1-1; D is perhaps TRBD1 (6 bases). The CDR3 extends over 11 amino acids. The germline V gene encodes CDR1 SNHLY and CDR2 FYNNEI. V was shortened by 4 bases and J by 11 bases, with 11 bases between the two germline ends. Here the CDR3 DNA reads TGTGCCAGCAGTGTCACAGGGACGGCTTTCTTT. It encodes CASSVTGTAFF.

V usage is TRBV3-1 (or the pseudogene TRBV3-2) and J usage is TRBJ2-2, with D unclear. Between the trimmed V and J ends, which lost 3 bases and 4 bases, there was a span of 3 bases. Germline values: CDR1 LGHDT, CDR2 YNNKEL (reference sequence). The CDR3 length is 12 residues. As DNA, the CDR3 is TGTGCCAGCAGCCACCCCACCGGGGAGCTGTTTTTT. Amino acids: CASSHPTGELFF.

The gene calls are TRBV7-6 and TRBJ1-3; 8 nucleotides line up with TRBD1. The length of the CDR3 is 17 residues. V was pared by 3 bases and J by 1 base, with 8 bases of the junction left unmatched. Germline loops: CDR1 SGHVS, CDR2 FNYEAQ. The CDR3: CASSLASTGGSGNTIYF. DNA for the CDR3: TGTGCCAGCAGCTTGGCCTCCACAGGGGGGTCTGGAAACACCATATATTTT.

V gene TRBV20-1 combines with J gene TRBJ1-2; tentatively, D is TRBD1 (5 bases). Germline CDR1 is DFQATT and CDR2 is SNEGSKA (reference sequence). The V end was cut by 3 bases, the J end by 4 bases, with 15 bases between. This CDR3 spans 14 amino acids. CDR3: CSASLRRDSYGYTF. The CDR3 DNA follows: TGCAGTGCTAGTCTCAGAAGGGACTCCTATGGCTACACCTTC.

Worth noting for this clone: Mismatch with germline at one junction end may stem from a read error. The chain employs TRBV28 and TRBJ1-2, with D maybe TRBD1 (6 bases). Per the germline V gene, CDR1 is MDHEN and CDR2 is SYDVKM. This CDR3 spans 14 amino acids. The CDR3 reads CASSEPGHRSKAPF. The CDR3 DNA follows: TGTGCCAGCAGCGAACCGGGACATCGTTCGAAGGCACCCTTC.